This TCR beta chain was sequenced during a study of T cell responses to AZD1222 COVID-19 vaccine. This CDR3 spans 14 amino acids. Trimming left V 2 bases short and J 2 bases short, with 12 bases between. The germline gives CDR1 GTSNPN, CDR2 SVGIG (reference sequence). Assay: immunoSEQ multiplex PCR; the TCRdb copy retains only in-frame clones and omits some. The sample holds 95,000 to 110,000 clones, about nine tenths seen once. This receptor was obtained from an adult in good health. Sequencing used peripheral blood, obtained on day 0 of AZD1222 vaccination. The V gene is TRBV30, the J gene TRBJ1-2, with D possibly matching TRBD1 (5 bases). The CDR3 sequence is CAWSRRGPNYGYTF. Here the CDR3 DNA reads TGTGCCTGGAGTCGTAGGGGACCCAACTATGGCTACACCTTC.